The following is a TCR beta chain sequence with its context. The antigen is unknown. Data came from immunoSEQ multiplex PCR; TCRdb stores just in-frame clones and leaves some out. The sample has over 5,000 clones, approximately 70% seen once; the top ten hold around two fifths. This sample is part of a study of CD8 T cell repertoires and HIV-1 epitope variants. Turning to the study itself: Controls included no peptide, Ebola AY9 epitope, and a CMV, EBV, flu pool. An uncultured baseline aliquot held 1M T cells.

This sequence was found in a male donor with HIV. Material for sequencing was cultured CD8+ T cells derived from PBMCs.

Written as DNA, the CDR3 is TGTGCCAGCAGTTTATTTCCGGGCACGAACACTGAAGCTTTCTTT. Encoded protein: CASSLFPGTNTEAFF. The chain recombines TRBV28 with TRBJ1-1; D is uncertain. The germline V and J ends were trimmed by 1 base and 1 base, with 10 bases remaining between them. The CDR3 contains 15 residues. Germline V gene lookup returns CDR1 MDHEN and CDR2 SYDVKM.